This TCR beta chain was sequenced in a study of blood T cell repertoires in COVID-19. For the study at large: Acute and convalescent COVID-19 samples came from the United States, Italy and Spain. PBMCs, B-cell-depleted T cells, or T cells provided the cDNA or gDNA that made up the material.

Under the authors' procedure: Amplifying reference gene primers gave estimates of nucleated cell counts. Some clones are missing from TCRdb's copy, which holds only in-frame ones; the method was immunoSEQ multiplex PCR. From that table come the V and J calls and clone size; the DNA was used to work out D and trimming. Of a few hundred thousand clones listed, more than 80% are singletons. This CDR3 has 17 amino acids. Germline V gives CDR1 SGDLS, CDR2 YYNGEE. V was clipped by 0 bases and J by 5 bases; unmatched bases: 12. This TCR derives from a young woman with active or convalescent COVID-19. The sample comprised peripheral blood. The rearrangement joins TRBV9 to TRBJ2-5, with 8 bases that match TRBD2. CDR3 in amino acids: CASSVEGSGAPGETQYF. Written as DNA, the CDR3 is TGTGCCAGCAGCGTAGAGGGTAGCGGGGCCCCTGGGGAGACCCAGTACTTC.